This T cell receptor beta chain came from a study of vaccination and CD4 T cells after COVID-19. Treatment here: roughly 11-day PBMC culture with coronavirus spike peptide pools or control peptides (ViraFEST assay). Gathered ahead of the COVID-19 pandemic (2011-2018) were the CD4+ T cells of the unexposed donor. Sequenced with the Oncomine TCR Beta short-read assay was DNA taken from cultured CD4+ T cells. Cultures of CD4+ T cells served as the source for extracting genomic DNA. A single record per CDR3 protein comes from TCRdb applying MiXCR to the PCR reads. The sample carries 6,500 to 8,000 distinct CDR3 sequences, approximately 34% recorded once. The V segment lost 3 bases and the J segment 8 bases; nucleotides outside the gene matches: 10. The germline V gene encodes CDR1 SGHTA and CDR2 FQGTGA. The CDR3 length is 15 residues. In the case of this clonotype: What it recognizes is unknown.

The TCR comes from a human donor in good health. The source material was CD4+ T cells from blood, cultured in vitro. The chain joins TRBV7-3 to TRBJ2-1, with TRBD2 matching over 7 bases. CDR3 DNA sequence: TGTGCCAGCAGCTTTAGAAACGGGAGGTCGGATGAGCAGTTCTTC. Protein product: CASSFRNGRSDEQFF.